This T cell receptor (beta chain) was obtained from a study of PD-1 blockade in classical Hodgkin lymphoma. Time point denoted: newly diagnosed, previously untreated cHL patient sample. Acting as the comparison were PBMCs from newly diagnosed, untreated classical Hodgkin lymphoma. TCRdb's copy holds only in-frame clones and misses some; the assay was immunoSEQ multiplex PCR. The sample carries roughly 20,000 clones, around 94% recorded once. The study, taken as a whole, reports: Compared with healthy donors, newly diagnosed patients reportedly showed lower baseline TCR diversity. The causes of the repertoire differences, possibly disease activity or prior therapy, remain undefined.

Worth noting for this clone: Its specificity is unknown.

This clonotype was obtained from a human donor with classical Hodgkin lymphoma. The sample was peripheral blood mononuclear cells (PBMCs).

The CDR3 reads CASSVRGLRANVLTF. The CDR3 DNA sequence: TGTGCCAGTAGTGTCAGGGGCCTTAGGGCCAACGTCCTGACTTTC. The chain carries TRBV19 and TRBJ2-6; a weak D match, TRBD1 (6 bases). Per germline, CDR1 LNHDA and CDR2 SQIVND (reference sequence). CDR3 length: 15 residues. V lost 5 bases and J lost 5, with 13 bases in between. The full variable domain, rest sourced from reference TRBV19 and TRBJ2-6, is DGGITQSPKYLFRKEGQNVTLSCEQNLNHDAMYWYRQDPGQGLRLIYYSQIVNDFQKGDIAEGYSVSREKKESFPLTVTSAQKNPTAFYLCASSVRGLRANVLTFGAGSRLTVL.